The 28 T cell receptor beta chains below were found in one sample sequenced in a study of Ad26.COV2.S vaccination and SARS-CoV-2 variants (dated by TCRdb to the early 2020s). The method behind the library was the immunoSEQ multiplex PCR assay. Imported from immuneACCESS, the table was reduced by TCRdb to in-frame sequences with V and J called. These copies leave out some clones; in studies compared against another copy, an unresolved V gene accounts for under half, and the cause of the remainder is not known. Recorded for this sample are about 350,000 clones; roughly nine tenths of them occurred a single time. The ten largest clonotypes hold 6.4% of the sample. The sample's treatment or condition label, decoded: approximately 18 received Ad26.COV2.S at low or high dose, single or two shots; 5 received placebo; per-sample allocation not given. For vaccine and placebo recipients, repertoires were sequenced using samples collected on day 63 after the first injection.

Specimen: peripheral blood, collected in a trial of Ad26.COV2.S vaccine versus placebo. The receptors were sampled from a person aged 18-65 years who received the Ad26.COV2.S COVID-19 vaccine or a placebo.

The chain couples TRBV5-1 to TRBJ1-1, with 7 bases aligning to TRBD1. Per germline, CDR1 SGHRS and CDR2 YFSETQ. J was trimmed by 1 base and V by 2 bases; bases with no gene match: 2. There are 14 residues in the CDR3. This CDR3 reads CASSFRQGNTEAFF. The DNA of the CDR3 is TGCGCCAGCAGCTTCAGACAGGGGAACACTGAAGCTTTCTTT.

The chain carries TRBV30 and TRBJ1-5; D is unclear. V lost 3 bases and J 2 bases, leaving 14 bases between the germline ends. CDR1 and CDR2 (germline): GTSNPN, SVGIG (reference sequence). The CDR3 runs 15 residues. CDR3 sequence (DNA): TGTGCCTGGAGCCGCGGGTGGGAGGGCAATCAGCCCCAGCATTTT. It encodes CAWSRGWEGNQPQHF.

Turning to this clone: A junction boundary mismatches the germline segment, possibly from a read error. The chain combines TRBV3-1 (or the pseudogene TRBV3-2) with TRBJ2-2; TRBD1 matches 11 bases. CDR3 length equals 15 residues. Germline CDR1 reads LGHDT; CDR2 reads YNNKEL (reference sequence). The CDR3 region is CAGSRTGGASGELFF. The DNA of the CDR3 is TGTGCCGGCAGCCGGACAGGGGGCGCCTCCGGGGAGCTGTTTTTT.

This clone was observed a handful of times. The V gene is TRBV30, the J gene TRBJ2-7; tentatively, D is TRBD2 (6 bases). Germline V gene lookup returns CDR1 GTSNPN and CDR2 SVGIG (reference sequence). The length of the CDR3 is 13 residues. V dropped 2 bases and J dropped 3 bases, with 11 bases sitting between them. CDR3 in amino acids: CAWSSGDGYEQYF. The CDR3 nucleotides are TGTGCCTGGAGTTCGGGGGACGGCTACGAGCAGTACTTC. Full variable domain (rest looked up from reference TRBV30 and TRBJ2-7): SQTIHQWPATLVQPVGSPLSLECTVEGTSNPNLYWYRQAAGRGLQLLFYSVGIGQISSEVPQNLSASRPQDRQFILSSKKLLLSDSGFYLCAWSSGDGYEQYFGPGTRLTVT.

V gene TRBV30 combines with J gene TRBJ1-1; weak D call: TRBD1 (6 bases). With 0 bases removed from V and 5 bases from J, the gap between germline ends came to 13 bases. The CDR3 length is 14 residues. CDR1 is GTSNPN and CDR2 is SVGIG in the germline V gene (reference sequence). The CDR3 bases are TGTGCCTGGAGTGTACCGGGGGCCCGGACTGAAGCTTTCTTT. Translation gives CAWSVPGARTEAFF.

This clone was detected once. This chain joins TRBV3-1 (or the pseudogene TRBV3-2) and TRBJ2-7; possibly TRBD1 for D (6 bases). CDR1 is LGHDT and CDR2 is YNNKEL in the germline V gene (reference sequence). This CDR3 spans 14 amino acids. Trimming took off 1 base at V and 1 base at J, with 8 bases between the two ends. CDR3 nucleotides: TGTGCCAGCAGCCAAGTGGGACAATCCTACGAGCAGTACTTC. It translates to CASSQVGQSYEQYF.

The rearrangement links TRBV7-2 to TRBJ2-2; possible D gene TRBD1, 6 bases. The CDR3 has 14 amino acids. Germline CDR1 is SGHTA and CDR2 is FQGNSA. The germline V and J ends were trimmed by 8 bases and 3 bases, with 13 bases remaining between them. Written as DNA, the CDR3 is TGTGCCAGCGCATCAGGGGCCGACACCGGGGAGCTGTTTTTT. Amino acids: CASASGADTGELFF.

The chain is built from TRBV5-4 and TRBJ2-7; 7 positions match TRBD1. The germline V gene has CDR1 SGHNT and CDR2 YYREEE (reference sequence). The V segment lost 5 bases and the J segment 2 bases; nucleotides outside the gene matches: 7. This CDR3 is built from 14 residues. The CDR3 is CASSPQGIPYEQYF. In DNA form, the CDR3 reads TGTGCCAGCAGTCCACAGGGGATCCCCTACGAGCAGTACTTC.

V is TRBV7-3 and J is TRBJ2-1, with D unresolved. With 5 bases removed from V and 10 bases from J, the gap between germline ends came to 12 bases. CDR3 size: 12 residues. Germline CDR1 is SGHTA and CDR2 is FQGTGA. The CDR3 spells CASSETAKEQFF. The CDR3 bases are TGTGCCAGCAGCGAAACCGCCAAGGAGCAGTTCTTC.

This rearrangement joins TRBV18 to TRBJ2-7, with 8 positions matching TRBD1. The V gene end was trimmed by 2 bases and the J gene end by 5 bases; junction bases not matched to a gene: 11. Germline loops: CDR1 KGHSH, CDR2 LQKENI. The CDR3 consists of 16 residues. The CDR3, as DNA: TGTGCCAGCTCACCAGACAAAGACAGGGGTGGAAACGAGCAGTACTTC. It is translated as CASSPDKDRGGNEQYF.

The chain employs TRBV27 and TRBJ2-7, with 8 bases that match TRBD1. This CDR3 is 14 amino acids long. CDR1 MNHEY and CDR2 SMNVEV come from the germline V gene (reference sequence). V shed 6 bases, J shed 4 bases, and the junction held 8 bases outside the gene matches. The CDR3 DNA sequence: TGTGCCAGCAGATGGGGACAGGCAAAATACGAGCAGTACTTC. Its protein is CASRWGQAKYEQYF.

This chain links TRBV19 with TRBJ1-2; TRBD1 matches at 8 bases. The V gene end was trimmed by 6 bases and the J gene end by 2 bases; junction bases not matched to a gene: 8. The V gene's germline CDR1 is LNHDA and CDR2 SQIVND (reference sequence). This CDR3 is 15 amino acids long. The CDR3 loop is CASRSGQGGNYGYTF. In DNA form, the CDR3 reads TGTGCCAGTAGATCCGGACAGGGTGGGAACTATGGCTACACCTTC.

The chain recombines TRBV6-6 with TRBJ2-1, with a weak D call TRBD1 (5 bases). CDR3 size: 12 residues. The V end lost 5 bases, the J end lost 11 bases, and 13 bases lay between the germline ends. The germline CDR1 and CDR2 sequences are MNHNY and SVGAGI (reference sequence). This CDR3 reads CASSSQGWQQFF. The CDR3 nucleotides are TGTGCCAGCAGTAGCCAGGGATGGCAGCAGTTCTTC.

This chain uses TRBV4-3 with TRBJ2-4, with D tentatively TRBD1 (6 bases). The germline V gene has CDR1 LGHNA and CDR2 YSLEER. This CDR3 is 13 amino acids long. V was pared by 1 base and J by 5 bases, with 6 bases between. The CDR3 sequence is CASSQGGQNIQYF. Here the CDR3 DNA reads TGCGCCAGCAGCCAAGGGGGGCAAAACATTCAGTACTTC.

The chain recombines TRBV6-5 with TRBJ2-7, with 8 bases identical to TRBD2. The CDR3 contains 15 residues. Trimming took 5 bases from V and 3 from J; bases not matched to a gene: 9. Germline values: CDR1 MNHEY, CDR2 SVGAGI. This CDR3 is CASSKPSGRLYEQYF. As DNA, the CDR3 is TGTGCCAGCAGTAAGCCTAGCGGGCGCCTCTACGAGCAGTACTTC.

This clone occurred once. This chain joins TRBV4-3 and TRBJ1-1; D uncertain. V was shortened by 4 bases and J by 0 bases, with 12 bases between the two germline ends. CDR1 is LGHNA, CDR2 YSLEER, per germline. The CDR3 is made up of 15 amino acids. CDR3 DNA sequence: TGCGCCAGCAGCCGGAGTCGGCAGATGAACACTGAAGCTTTCTTT. It is translated as CASSRSRQMNTEAFF.

This chain links TRBV10-3 with TRBJ2-3, with D possibly TRBD1 on 6 matching bases. The length of the CDR3 is 18 residues. Trimming took 2 bases from V and 0 from J, leaving 18 bases between them. Germline V gene lookup returns CDR1 ENHRY and CDR2 SYGVKD. For the CDR3, the DNA is TGTGCCATCAGTGAGGAGGGGACACGGCTTCGAAGCACAGATACGCAGTATTTT. Translated: CAISEEGTRLRSTDTQYF.

J is TRBJ2-3 and V is TRBV7-9; D remains ambiguous. The CDR3 loop spans 14 amino acids. V shed 0 bases and J shed 1 base, with 5 bases lying between them. Germline lookup yields CDR1 SEHNR and CDR2 FQNEAQ (reference sequence). The CDR3 DNA follows: TGTGCCAGCAGCTTAGCGGAAGGCACAGATACGCAGTATTTT. Translation: CASSLAEGTDTQYF.

V gene TRBV28 combines with J gene TRBJ2-6; perhaps TRBD2 as D (6 bases). This CDR3 has 14 amino acids. V dropped 5 bases and J dropped 8 bases, with 13 bases sitting between them. Germline assignment: CDR1 MDHEN and CDR2 SYDVKM. In nucleotides, the CDR3 is TGTGCCAGCAGTACCCCTGGGGGGACCAACGTCCTGACTTTC. Amino acid sequence: CASSTPGGTNVLTF.

This clone has more than one count but fewer than ten. V and J are TRBV27 and TRBJ2-2; D gene uncertain. The V gene lost 5 bases and the J gene lost 4 bases, with 11 bases spanning the gap. Looked up from germline, CDR1 is MNHEY and CDR2 is SMNVEV (reference sequence). CDR3 size: 14 residues. The chain's CDR3 is CASSPRARTGELFF. CDR3 bases: TGTGCCAGCAGTCCTCGGGCCCGCACCGGGGAGCTGTTTTTT.

The chain is built from TRBV2 and TRBJ2-3; unclear D gene. Trimming stripped 5 bases from V and 2 bases from J, with 11 bases between. Germline loops: CDR1 SNHLY, CDR2 FYNNEI. The CDR3 covers 14 residues. CDR3 sequence reads: CASSWSEATDTQYF. CDR3 sequence (DNA): TGTGCCAGCAGTTGGAGCGAGGCCACAGATACGCAGTATTTT.

This clone appeared many times. This chain links TRBV30 with TRBJ1-4, with no clear D. The CDR3 extends over 15 amino acids. Germline V lookup: CDR1 GTSNPN, CDR2 SVGIG (reference sequence). V lost 3 bases to trimming and J lost 7 bases, with 18 bases between them. This CDR3 is CAWRDTTRGFEKLFF. In nucleotides, the CDR3 is TGTGCCTGGAGAGATACGACGCGTGGCTTTGAAAAACTGTTTTTT.

The rearrangement links TRBV6-2 or TRBV6-3 to TRBJ2-4, with unresolved D. Trimming stripped 0 bases from V and 0 bases from J, with 6 bases between. The CDR3 consists of 15 residues. CDR1 MNHEY and CDR2 SVGEGT come from the germline V gene. Here the CDR3 reads CASSYSQVAKNIQYF. Here the CDR3 DNA reads TGTGCCAGCAGTTACTCGCAGGTAGCCAAAAACATTCAGTACTTC.

This clone appeared a few times. The rearrangement uses TRBV4-2 and TRBJ2-7; tentative D call: TRBD1 (5 bases). This CDR3 spans 14 amino acids. Germline V lookup: CDR1 LGHNA, CDR2 YNFKEQ. V lost 0 bases and J 2 bases, leaving 8 bases between the germline ends. CDR3: CASSQEGLPYEQYF. The CDR3 DNA is TGTGCCAGCAGCCAAGAGGGGCTTCCCTACGAGCAGTACTTC.

This clone was found once. This sequence joins TRBV5-5 and TRBJ2-5; TRBD2 aligns across 11 bases. The CDR3 spans 17 residues. Unmatched junction bases numbered 9, after V lost 0 bases and J lost 5 bases. CDR1 is SGHKS and CDR2 is YYEKEE in the germline V gene (reference sequence). In DNA, the CDR3 is TGTGCCAGCAGCTTGGGAGATAGCGGGGGGGCCGGGGAGACCCAGTACTTC. The encoded protein is CASSLGDSGGAGETQYF. Full variable domain (missing parts from reference TRBV5-5 and TRBJ2-5): DAGVTQSPTHLIKTRGQQVTLRCSPISGHKSVSWYQQVLGQGPQFIFQYYEKEERGRGNFPDRFSARQFPNYSSELNVNALLLGDSALYLCASSLGDSGGAGETQYFGPGTRLLVL.

The chain links TRBV7-8 to TRBJ1-5, with no clear D. V was pared by 5 bases and J by 5 bases, with 16 bases between. The CDR3 is 15 amino acids. The germline V gene has CDR1 SGHVS and CDR2 FQNEAQ. The CDR3 region is CASSPRTIRDQPQHF. CDR3 DNA sequence: TGTGCCAGCAGCCCGAGGACTATCCGGGATCAGCCCCAGCATTTT.

This clone was counted between two and nine times. The V gene is TRBV6-6, the J gene TRBJ1-5, with no clear D. The CDR3 contains 15 residues. CDR1 and CDR2 (germline): MNHNY, SVGAGI (reference sequence). V was shortened by 0 bases and J by 7 bases, with 13 bases between the two germline ends. DNA of the CDR3: TGTGCCAGCAGTTACTCGGTCAGCACGGGCCAGCCCCAGCATTTT. Protein sequence: CASSYSVSTGQPQHF.

The V gene is TRBV7-2, the J gene TRBJ1-3, with unresolved D. Per germline, CDR1 SGHTA and CDR2 FQGNSA. The CDR3 has 15 residues. The V end was cut by 1 base, the J end by 0 bases, with 7 bases between. The CDR3 sequence is CASSLEQFSGNTIYF. CDR3 DNA: TGTGCCAGCAGCTTAGAGCAGTTCTCTGGAAACACCATATATTTT.